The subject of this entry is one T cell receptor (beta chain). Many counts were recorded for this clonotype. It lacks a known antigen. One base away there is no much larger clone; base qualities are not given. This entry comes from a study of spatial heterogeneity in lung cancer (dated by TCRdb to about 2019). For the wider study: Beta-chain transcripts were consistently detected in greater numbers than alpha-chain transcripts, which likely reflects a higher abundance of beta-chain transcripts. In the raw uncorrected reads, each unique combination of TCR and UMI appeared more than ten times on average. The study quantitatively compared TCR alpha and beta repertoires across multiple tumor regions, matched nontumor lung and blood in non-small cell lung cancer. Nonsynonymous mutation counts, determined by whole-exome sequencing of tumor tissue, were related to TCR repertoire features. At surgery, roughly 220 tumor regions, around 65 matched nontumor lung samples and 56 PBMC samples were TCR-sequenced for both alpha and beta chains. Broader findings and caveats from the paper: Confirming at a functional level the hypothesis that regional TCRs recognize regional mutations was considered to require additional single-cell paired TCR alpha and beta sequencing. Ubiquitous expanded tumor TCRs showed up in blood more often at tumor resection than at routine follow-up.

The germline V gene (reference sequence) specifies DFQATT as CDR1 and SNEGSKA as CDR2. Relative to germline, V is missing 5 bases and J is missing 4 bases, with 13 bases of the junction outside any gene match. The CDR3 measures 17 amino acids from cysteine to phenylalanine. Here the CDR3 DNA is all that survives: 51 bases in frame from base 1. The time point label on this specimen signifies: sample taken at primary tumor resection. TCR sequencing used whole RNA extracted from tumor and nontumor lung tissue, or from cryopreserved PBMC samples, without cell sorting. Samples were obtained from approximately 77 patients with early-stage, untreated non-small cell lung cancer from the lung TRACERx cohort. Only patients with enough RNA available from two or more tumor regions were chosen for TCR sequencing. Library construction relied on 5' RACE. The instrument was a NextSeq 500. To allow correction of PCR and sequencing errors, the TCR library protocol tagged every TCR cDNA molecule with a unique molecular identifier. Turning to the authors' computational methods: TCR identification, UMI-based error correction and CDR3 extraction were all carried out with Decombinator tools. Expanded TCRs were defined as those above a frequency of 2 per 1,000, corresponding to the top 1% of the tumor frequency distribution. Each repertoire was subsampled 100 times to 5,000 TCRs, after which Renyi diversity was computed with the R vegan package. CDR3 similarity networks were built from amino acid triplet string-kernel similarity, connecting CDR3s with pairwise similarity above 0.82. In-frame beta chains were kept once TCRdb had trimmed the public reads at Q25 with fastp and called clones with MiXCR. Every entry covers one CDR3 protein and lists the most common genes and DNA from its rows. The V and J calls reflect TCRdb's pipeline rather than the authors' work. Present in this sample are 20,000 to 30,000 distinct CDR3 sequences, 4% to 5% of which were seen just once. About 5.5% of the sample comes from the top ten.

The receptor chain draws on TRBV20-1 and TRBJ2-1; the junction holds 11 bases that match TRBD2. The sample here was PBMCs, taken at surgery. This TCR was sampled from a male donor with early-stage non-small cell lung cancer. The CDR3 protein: CSACLAGTSGYYNEQFF. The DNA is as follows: TGCAGTGCTTGCCTTGCCGGGACTAGCGGATATTACAATGAGCAGTTCTTC.